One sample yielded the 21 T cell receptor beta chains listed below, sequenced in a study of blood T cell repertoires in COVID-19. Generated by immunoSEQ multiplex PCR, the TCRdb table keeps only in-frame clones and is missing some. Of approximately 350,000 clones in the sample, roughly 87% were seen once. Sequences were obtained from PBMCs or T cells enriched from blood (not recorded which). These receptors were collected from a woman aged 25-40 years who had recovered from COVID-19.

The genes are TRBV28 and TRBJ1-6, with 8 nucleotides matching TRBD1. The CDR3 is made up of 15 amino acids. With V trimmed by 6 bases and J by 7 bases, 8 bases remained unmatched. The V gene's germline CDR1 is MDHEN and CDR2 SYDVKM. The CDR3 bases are TGTGCCAGCAGCCCCGGACAGGGAGTAAATTCACCCCTCCACTTT. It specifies CASSPGQGVNSPLHF. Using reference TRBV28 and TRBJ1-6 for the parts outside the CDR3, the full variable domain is DVKVTQSSRYLVKRTGEKVFLECVQDMDHENMFWYRQDPGLGLRLIYFSYDVKMKEKGDIPEGYSVSREKKERFSLILESASTNQTSMYLCASSPGQGVNSPLHFGNGTRLTVT.

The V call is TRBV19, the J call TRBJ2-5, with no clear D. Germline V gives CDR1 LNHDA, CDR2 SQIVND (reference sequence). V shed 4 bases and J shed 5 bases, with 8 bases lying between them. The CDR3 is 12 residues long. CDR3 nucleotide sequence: TGTGCCAGTAGTACTAACTCCGAGACCCAGTACTTC. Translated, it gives CASSTNSETQYF.

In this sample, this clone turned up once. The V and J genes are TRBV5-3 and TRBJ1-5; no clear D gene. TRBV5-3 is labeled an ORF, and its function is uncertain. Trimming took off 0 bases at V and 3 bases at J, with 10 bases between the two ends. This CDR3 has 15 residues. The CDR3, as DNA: TGTGCCAGAAGCTTGGGTCGGGATCCCAATCAGCCCCAGCATTTT. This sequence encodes CARSLGRDPNQPQHF.

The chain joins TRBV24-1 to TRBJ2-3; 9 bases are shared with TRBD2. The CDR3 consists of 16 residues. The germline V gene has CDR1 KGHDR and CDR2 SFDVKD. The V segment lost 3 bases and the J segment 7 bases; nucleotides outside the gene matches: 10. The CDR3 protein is CATSDTRDSGGNTQYF. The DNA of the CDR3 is TGTGCCACCAGTGATACACGGGACAGCGGGGGGAATACGCAGTATTTT.

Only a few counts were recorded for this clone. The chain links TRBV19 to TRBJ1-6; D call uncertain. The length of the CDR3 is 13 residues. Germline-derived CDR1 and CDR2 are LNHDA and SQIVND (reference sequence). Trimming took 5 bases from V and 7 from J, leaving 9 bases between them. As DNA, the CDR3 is TGTGCCAGTAGTTTGCCGGGGAATTCACCCCTCCACTTT. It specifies CASSLPGNSPLHF.

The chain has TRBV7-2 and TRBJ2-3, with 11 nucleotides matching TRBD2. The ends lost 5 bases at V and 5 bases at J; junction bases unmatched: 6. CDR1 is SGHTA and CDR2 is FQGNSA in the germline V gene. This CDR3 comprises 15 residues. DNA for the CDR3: TGTGCCAGCAGCGTACTAGCGGGGGCCGGAGATACGCAGTATTTT. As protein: CASSVLAGAGDTQYF.

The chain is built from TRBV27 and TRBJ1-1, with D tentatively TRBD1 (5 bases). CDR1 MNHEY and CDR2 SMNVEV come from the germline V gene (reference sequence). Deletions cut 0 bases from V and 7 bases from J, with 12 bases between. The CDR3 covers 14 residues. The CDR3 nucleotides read TGTGCCAGCAGTTTATCCTGGACACAACATGAAGCTTTCTTT. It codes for CASSLSWTQHEAFF.

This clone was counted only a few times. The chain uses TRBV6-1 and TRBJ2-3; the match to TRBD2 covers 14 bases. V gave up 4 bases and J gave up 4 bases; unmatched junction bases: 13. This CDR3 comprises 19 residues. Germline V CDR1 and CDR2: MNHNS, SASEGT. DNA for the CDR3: TGTGCCAGCAGTGTGGGACTAGCGGGAGAATCCCACCCGCCAGATACGCAGTATTTT. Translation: CASSVGLAGESHPPDTQYF.

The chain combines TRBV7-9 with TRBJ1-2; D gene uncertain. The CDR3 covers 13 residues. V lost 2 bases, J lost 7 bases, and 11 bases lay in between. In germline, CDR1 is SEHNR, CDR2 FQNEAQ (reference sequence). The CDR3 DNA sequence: TGTGCCAGCAGCTTAAATCCGACATTTGGCTACACCTTC. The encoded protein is CASSLNPTFGYTF.

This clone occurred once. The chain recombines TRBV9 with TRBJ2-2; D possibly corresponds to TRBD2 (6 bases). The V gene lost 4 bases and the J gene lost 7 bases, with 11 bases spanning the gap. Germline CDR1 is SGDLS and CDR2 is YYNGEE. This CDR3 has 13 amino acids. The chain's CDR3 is CASSSLAYGELFF. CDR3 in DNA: TGTGCCAGCAGCTCCCTAGCGTACGGGGAGCTGTTTTTT.

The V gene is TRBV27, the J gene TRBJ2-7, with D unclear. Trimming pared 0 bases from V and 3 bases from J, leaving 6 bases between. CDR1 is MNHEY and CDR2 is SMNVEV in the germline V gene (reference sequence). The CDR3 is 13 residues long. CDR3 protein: CASSLSLYYEQYF. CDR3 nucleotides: TGTGCCAGCAGTTTATCCCTGTACTACGAGCAGTACTTC.

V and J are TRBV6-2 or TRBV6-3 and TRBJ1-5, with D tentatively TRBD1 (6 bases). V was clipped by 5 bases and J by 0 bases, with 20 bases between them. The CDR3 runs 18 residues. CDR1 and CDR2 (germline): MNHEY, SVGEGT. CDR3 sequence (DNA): TGTGCCAGCAGTCCCACTCACAGGGAATCATATAGCAATCAGCCCCAGCATTTT. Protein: CASSPTHRESYSNQPQHF.

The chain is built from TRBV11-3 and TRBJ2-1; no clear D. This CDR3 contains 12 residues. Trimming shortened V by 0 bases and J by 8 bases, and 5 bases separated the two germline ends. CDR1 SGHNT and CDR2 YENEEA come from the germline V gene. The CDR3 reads CASSLDGYEQFF. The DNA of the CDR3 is TGTGCCAGCAGCTTAGACGGGTATGAGCAGTTCTTC. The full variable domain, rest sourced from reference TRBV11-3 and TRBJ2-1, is EAGVVQSPRYKIIEKKQPVAFWCNPISGHNTLYWYLQNLGQGPELLIRYENEEAVDDSQLPKDRFSAERLKGVDSTLKIQPAELGDSAVYLCASSLDGYEQFFGPGTRLTVL.

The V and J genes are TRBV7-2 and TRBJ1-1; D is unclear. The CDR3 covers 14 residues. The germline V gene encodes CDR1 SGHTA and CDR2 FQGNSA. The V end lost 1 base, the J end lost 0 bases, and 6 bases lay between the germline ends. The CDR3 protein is CASSLGLLNTEAFF. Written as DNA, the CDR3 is TGTGCCAGCAGCTTAGGGCTGTTGAACACTGAAGCTTTCTTT.

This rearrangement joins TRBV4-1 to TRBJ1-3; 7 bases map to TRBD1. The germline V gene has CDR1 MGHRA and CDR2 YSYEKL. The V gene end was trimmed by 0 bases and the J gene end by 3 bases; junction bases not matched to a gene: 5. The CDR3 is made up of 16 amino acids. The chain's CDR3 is CASSQDWRTGGNTIYF. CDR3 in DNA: TGCGCCAGCAGCCAAGATTGGAGGACAGGTGGAAACACCATATATTTT.

DNA for the CDR3: TGTGCCAGCAGTCCTCGGACACTAACCTACGAGCAGTACTTC. Protein product: CASSPRTLTYEQYF. The V call is TRBV27, the J call TRBJ2-7, with D maybe TRBD1 (5 bases). Germline V gene sequence: CDR1 MNHEY, CDR2 SMNVEV (reference sequence). V shed 5 bases and J shed 2 bases, with 13 bases lying between them. The CDR3 runs 14 residues.

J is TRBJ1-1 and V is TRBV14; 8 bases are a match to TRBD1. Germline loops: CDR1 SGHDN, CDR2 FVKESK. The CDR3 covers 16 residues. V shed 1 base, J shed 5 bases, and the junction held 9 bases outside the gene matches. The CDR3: CASSQVQGASKTEAFF. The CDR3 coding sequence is TGTGCCAGCAGCCAAGTTCAGGGGGCATCGAAAACTGAAGCTTTCTTT.

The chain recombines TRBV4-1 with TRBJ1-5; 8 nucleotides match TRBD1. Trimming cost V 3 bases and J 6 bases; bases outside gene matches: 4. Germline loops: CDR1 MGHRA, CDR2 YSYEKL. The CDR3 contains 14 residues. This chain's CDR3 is CASSQTGEGQPQHF. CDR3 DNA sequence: TGCGCCAGCAGCCAGACAGGGGAAGGTCAGCCCCAGCATTTT.

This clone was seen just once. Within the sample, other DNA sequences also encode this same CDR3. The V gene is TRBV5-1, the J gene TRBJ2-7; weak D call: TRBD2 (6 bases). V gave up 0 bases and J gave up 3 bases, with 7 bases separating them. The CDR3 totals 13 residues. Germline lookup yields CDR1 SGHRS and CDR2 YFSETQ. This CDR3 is CASSLASVYEQYF. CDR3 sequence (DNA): TGCGCCAGCAGCTTGGCTAGCGTCTACGAGCAGTACTTC.

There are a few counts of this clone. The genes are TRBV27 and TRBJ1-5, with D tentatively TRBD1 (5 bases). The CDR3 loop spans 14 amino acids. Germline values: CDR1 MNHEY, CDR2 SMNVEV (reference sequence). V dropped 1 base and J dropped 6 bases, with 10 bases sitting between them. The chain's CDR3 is CASSLYPRGQPQHF. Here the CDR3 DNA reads TGTGCCAGCAGTTTATACCCAAGGGGTCAGCCCCAGCATTTT.

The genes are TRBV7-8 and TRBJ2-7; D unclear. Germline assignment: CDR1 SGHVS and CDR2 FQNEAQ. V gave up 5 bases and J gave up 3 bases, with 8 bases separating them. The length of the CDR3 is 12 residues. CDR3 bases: TGTGCCAGCAGCATTACTATCTACGAGCAGTACTTC. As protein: CASSITIYEQYF.